What follows are 14 T cell receptor beta chains derived from one specimen sequenced in a study of T-cell memory formation after mild COVID-19. TCRdb re-analysed the 5' RACE reads in MiXCR, keeping a single row per CDR3 protein. In the table there are approximately 300,000 distinct CDR3 sequences, 15% of which are singletons. Sequencing used PBMCs or a T cell subset sorted from them (not recorded which). The receptors originated from a man younger than 35 who had mild COVID-19 (a few samples of this study predate the infection). Cell type and time point are not known.

This clonotype was observed at least ten times. The chain uses TRBV6-6 and TRBJ1-5; no clear D gene. The CDR3 loop spans 12 amino acids. CDR1 and CDR2 (germline): MNHNY, SVGAGI (reference sequence). With 0 bases removed from V and 14 bases from J, the gap between germline ends came to 11 bases. This CDR3 reads CASSYSNGIKHF. Written as DNA, the CDR3 is TGTGCCAGCAGTTACTCGAACGGTATCAAGCATTTT.

The V and J genes are TRBV6-2 or TRBV6-3 and TRBJ1-4, with D hard to call. From germline, CDR1 is MNHEY and CDR2 SVGEGT. This CDR3 has 12 amino acids. V was shortened by 2 bases and J by 11 bases, with 9 bases between the two germline ends. DNA of the CDR3: TGTGCCAGCAGTTACGAGGGAGGGAAACTGTTTTTT. This sequence encodes CASSYEGGKLFF.

The chain joins TRBV4-2 to TRBJ2-3; 8 nucleotides align to TRBD2. In germline, CDR1 is LGHNA, CDR2 YNFKEQ. The CDR3 sequence is 15 residues long. Trimming cost V 5 bases and J 5 bases; bases outside gene matches: 9. CDR3 bases: TGTGCCAGCAGCGATCCGGGACTAGGCTTAGATACGCAGTATTTT. Translated: CASSDPGLGLDTQYF.

This clonotype was seen at least ten times. This chain links TRBV28 with TRBJ2-4, with a weak D call TRBD1 (6 bases). V was trimmed by 1 base and J by 6 bases, leaving 7 bases between them. CDR1 is MDHEN and CDR2 is SYDVKM in the germline V gene. There are 13 residues in the CDR3. The CDR3 loop is CASSLYRVNIQYF. The CDR3, as DNA: TGTGCCAGCAGTTTATACAGGGTAAACATTCAGTACTTC.

This clonotype was seen once. The chain carries TRBV4-3 and TRBJ2-2, with D possibly matching TRBD2 (5 bases). The V gene lost 6 bases and the J gene lost 2 bases, with 10 bases spanning the gap. Germline CDR1 is LGHNA and CDR2 is YSLEER. The CDR3 has 14 residues. The CDR3 reads CASRDGVNTGELFF. The CDR3 region has the DNA TGCGCCAGCAGGGACGGGGTAAACACCGGGGAGCTGTTTTTT.

The chain's CDR3 is CASSLAMETQYF. CDR3 in DNA: TGTGCCAGCAGCTTGGCAATGGAGACCCAGTACTTC. This sequence joins TRBV5-4 and TRBJ2-5; no clear D. This CDR3 is 12 amino acids long. V was cut by 0 bases and J by 5 bases, with 5 bases left in between. Germline V gene lookup returns CDR1 SGHNT and CDR2 YYREEE (reference sequence).

Only a few counts were recorded for this clonotype. This chain uses TRBV6-5 with TRBJ2-1; D is perhaps TRBD2 (6 bases). This CDR3 has 13 residues. Per the germline V gene, CDR1 is MNHEY and CDR2 is SVGAGI. V shed 4 bases and J shed 5 bases, with 9 bases lying between them. The CDR3 region has the DNA TGTGCCAGCAGTTTTCGGACTAACAATGAGCAGTTCTTC. Translated, it gives CASSFRTNNEQFF.

This clonotype was counted only a few times. This sequence joins TRBV6-2 or TRBV6-3 and TRBJ2-7; D is unclear. Trimming shortened V by 5 bases and J by 3 bases, and 17 bases separated the two germline ends. The CDR3 is 15 amino acids. Germline loops: CDR1 MNHEY, CDR2 SVGEGT. The chain's CDR3 is CASSRIIPYLYEQYF. The CDR3 region has the DNA TGTGCCAGCAGTCGGATAATACCATATCTCTACGAGCAGTACTTC.

The V and J genes are TRBV7-8 and TRBJ2-2, with D hard to call. Germline CDR1 reads SGHVS; CDR2 reads FQNEAQ. The CDR3 runs 14 residues. Trimming removed 2 bases from V and 7 bases from J, with 11 bases in between. Here the CDR3 reads CASSLNRAGGELFF. The CDR3 nucleotides read TGTGCCAGCAGCTTAAACCGGGCTGGCGGGGAGCTGTTTTTT.

This clonotype was seen more than once but under ten times. V is TRBV4-3 and J is TRBJ1-1; tentative D call: TRBD1 (6 bases). V lost 1 base and J lost 8, with 14 bases in between. The CDR3 sequence is 14 residues long. Germline CDR1 reads LGHNA; CDR2 reads YSLEER. In DNA form, the CDR3 reads TGCGCCAGCAGCCAAGGACGGGGGCGCACGGAAGCTTTCTTT. This codes for CASSQGRGRTEAFF.

Many counts were recorded for this clonotype. V gene TRBV6-2 or TRBV6-3 combines with J gene TRBJ2-5; D is uncertain. CDR3 size: 14 residues. The germline V gene has CDR1 MNHEY and CDR2 SVGEGT. With 4 bases removed from V and 5 bases from J, the gap between germline ends came to 14 bases. The CDR3 sequence is CASSSVTVGETQYF. In nucleotides, the CDR3 is TGTGCCAGCAGTTCCGTAACGGTAGGGGAGACCCAGTACTTC.

This clonotype was observed a handful of times. V is TRBV6-5 and J is TRBJ2-1; the D is unclear. V was cut by 6 bases and J by 0 bases, with 12 bases left in between. The CDR3 sequence is 15 residues long. From germline, CDR1 is MNHEY and CDR2 SVGAGI. CDR3 region: CASRKGRRSYNEQFF. The DNA for the CDR3 is TGTGCCAGCAGGAAAGGGCGACGCTCCTACAATGAGCAGTTCTTC.

This clonotype came up once. The genes are TRBV19 and TRBJ2-3; maybe TRBD2 (6 bases). Per germline, CDR1 LNHDA and CDR2 SQIVND (reference sequence). V was clipped by 3 bases and J by 3 bases, with 10 bases between them. The CDR3 totals 14 residues. CDR3 nucleotide sequence: TGTGCCAGTAGTATCCCCGGGGGAACAGATACGCAGTATTTT. Translated, it gives CASSIPGGTDTQYF.

This clonotype was seen more than once but under ten times. The rearrangement joins TRBV7-2 to TRBJ1-2; 7 positions agree with TRBD1. This CDR3 has 14 residues. Trimming cost V 4 bases and J 8 bases; bases outside gene matches: 10. The V gene's germline CDR1 is SGHTA and CDR2 FQGNSA. The CDR3: CASSSDRVGMGYTF. The CDR3 DNA follows: TGTGCCAGCAGCTCCGACAGGGTCGGCATGGGCTACACCTTC.